This TCR beta chain was recovered during a study of cytomegalovirus exposure and HLA in healthy donors. Study-level findings and limits: Clonal expansion, a later analysis showed, was greater in HLA-associated TCR beta chains than in equally common others. What a later analysis showed was that several of the most significant clusters appeared linked to common viral pathogens. Some V segments could not be told apart, so they were left out, TRBV6-2 and TRBV6-3 among them.

The study ran its PCR with 60 Vbeta and 13 Jbeta primers. Clones were read by immunoSEQ multiplex PCR, and TCRdb kept only the in-frame ones, dropping some. The sample holds under 200,000 clones, about 80% seen once. The CDR3 runs 14 residues. Trimming left V 0 bases short and J 0 bases short, with 8 bases between. CDR1 is GTSNPN and CDR2 is SVGIG in the germline V gene (reference sequence). With regard to this clone: Its target is unknown.

Sequenced material: PBMCs. The TCR originated in a young woman in good health and CMV-seropositive. V usage is TRBV30 and J usage is TRBJ1-2; D unresolved. This CDR3 is CAWSVGFTNYGYTF. CDR3 nucleotide sequence: TGTGCCTGGAGTGTGGGCTTTACTAACTATGGCTACACCTTC.